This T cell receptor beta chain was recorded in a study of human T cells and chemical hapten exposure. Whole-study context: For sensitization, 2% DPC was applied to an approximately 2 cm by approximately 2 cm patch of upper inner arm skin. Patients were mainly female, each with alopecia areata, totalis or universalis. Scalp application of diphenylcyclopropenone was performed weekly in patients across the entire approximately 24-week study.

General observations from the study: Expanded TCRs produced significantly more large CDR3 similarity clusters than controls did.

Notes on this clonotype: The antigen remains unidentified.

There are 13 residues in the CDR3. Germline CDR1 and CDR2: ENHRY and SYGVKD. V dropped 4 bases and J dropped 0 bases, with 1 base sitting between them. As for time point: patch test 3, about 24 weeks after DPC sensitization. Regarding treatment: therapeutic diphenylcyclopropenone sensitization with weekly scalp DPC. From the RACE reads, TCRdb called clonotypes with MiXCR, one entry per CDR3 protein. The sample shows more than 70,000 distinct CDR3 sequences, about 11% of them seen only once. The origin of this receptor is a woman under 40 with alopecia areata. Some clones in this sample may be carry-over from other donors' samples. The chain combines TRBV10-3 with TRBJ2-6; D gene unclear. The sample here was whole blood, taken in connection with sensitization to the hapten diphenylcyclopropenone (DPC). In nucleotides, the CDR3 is TGTGCCATCAGTGGCTCTGGGGCCAACGTCCTGACTTTC. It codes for CAISGSGANVLTF.